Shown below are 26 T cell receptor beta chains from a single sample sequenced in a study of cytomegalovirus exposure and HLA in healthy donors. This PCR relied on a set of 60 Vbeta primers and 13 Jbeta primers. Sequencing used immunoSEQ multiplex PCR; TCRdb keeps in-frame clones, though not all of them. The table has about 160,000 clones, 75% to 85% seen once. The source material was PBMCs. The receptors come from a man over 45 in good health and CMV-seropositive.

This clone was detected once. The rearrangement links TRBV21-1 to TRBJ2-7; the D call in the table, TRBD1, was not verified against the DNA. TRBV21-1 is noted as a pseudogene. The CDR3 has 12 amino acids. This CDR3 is CASPVRGYEQYF. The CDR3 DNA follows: TGTGCCAGCCCCGTAAGGGGCTACGAGCAGTACTTC.

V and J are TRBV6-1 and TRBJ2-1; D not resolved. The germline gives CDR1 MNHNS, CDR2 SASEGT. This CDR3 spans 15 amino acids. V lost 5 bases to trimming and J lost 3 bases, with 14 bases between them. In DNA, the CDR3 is TGTGCCAGCAGTACTTTGTCAGGTTTCTACAATGAGCAGTTCTTC. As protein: CASSTLSGFYNEQFF.

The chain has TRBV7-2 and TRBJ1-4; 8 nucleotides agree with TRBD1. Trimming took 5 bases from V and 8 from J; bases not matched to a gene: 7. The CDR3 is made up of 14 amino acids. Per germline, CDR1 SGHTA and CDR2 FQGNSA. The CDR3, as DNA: TGTGCCAGCAGCATTGGACAGGGCAGGGAAAAACTGTTTTTT. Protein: CASSIGQGREKLFF.

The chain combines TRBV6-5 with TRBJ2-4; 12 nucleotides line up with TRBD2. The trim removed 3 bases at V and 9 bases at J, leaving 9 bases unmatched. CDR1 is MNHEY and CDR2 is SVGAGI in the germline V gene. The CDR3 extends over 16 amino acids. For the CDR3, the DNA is TGTGCCAGCAGTTATGTGACTAGCGGGGGAGGTAGCATTCAGTACTTC. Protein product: CASSYVTSGGGSIQYF.

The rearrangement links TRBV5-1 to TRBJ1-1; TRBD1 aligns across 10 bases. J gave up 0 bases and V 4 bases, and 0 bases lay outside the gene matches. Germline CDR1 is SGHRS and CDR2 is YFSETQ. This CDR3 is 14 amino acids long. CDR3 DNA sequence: TGCGCCAGCAGCGGGACAGGGGTGAACACTGAAGCTTTCTTT. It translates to CASSGTGVNTEAFF.

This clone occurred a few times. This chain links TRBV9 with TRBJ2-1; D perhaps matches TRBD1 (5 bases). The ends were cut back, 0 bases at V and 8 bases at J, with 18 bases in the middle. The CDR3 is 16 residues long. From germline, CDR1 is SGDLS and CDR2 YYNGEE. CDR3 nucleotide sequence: TGTGCCAGCAGCGTAGCCCTTATGGCAGGGAACGATGAGCAGTTCTTC. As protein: CASSVALMAGNDEQFF.

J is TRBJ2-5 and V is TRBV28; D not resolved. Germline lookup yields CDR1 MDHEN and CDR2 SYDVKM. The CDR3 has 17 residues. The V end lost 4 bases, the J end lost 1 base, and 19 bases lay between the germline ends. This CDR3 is CASSWATSWSVQETQYF. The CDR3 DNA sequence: TGTGCCAGCAGTTGGGCGACATCCTGGTCAGTCCAAGAGACCCAGTACTTC. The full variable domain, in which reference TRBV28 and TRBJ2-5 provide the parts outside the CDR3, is DVKVTQSSRYLVKRTGEKVFLECVQDMDHENMFWYRQDPGLGLRLIYFSYDVKMKEKGDIPEGYSVSREKKERFSLILESASTNQTSMYLCASSWATSWSVQETQYFGPGTRLLVL.

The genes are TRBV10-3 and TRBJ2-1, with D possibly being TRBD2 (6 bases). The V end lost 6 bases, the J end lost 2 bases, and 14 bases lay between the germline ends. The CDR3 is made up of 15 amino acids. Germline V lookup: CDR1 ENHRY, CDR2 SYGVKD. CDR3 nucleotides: TGTGCCATCAGGTTAGCGGAGCCCCCCTACAATGAGCAGTTCTTC. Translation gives CAIRLAEPPYNEQFF.

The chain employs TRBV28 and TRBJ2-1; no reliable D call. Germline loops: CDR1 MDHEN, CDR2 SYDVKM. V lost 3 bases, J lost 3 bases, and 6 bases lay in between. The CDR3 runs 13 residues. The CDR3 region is CASSFSNYNEQFF. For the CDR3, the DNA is TGTGCCAGCAGTTTCAGTAACTACAATGAGCAGTTCTTC.

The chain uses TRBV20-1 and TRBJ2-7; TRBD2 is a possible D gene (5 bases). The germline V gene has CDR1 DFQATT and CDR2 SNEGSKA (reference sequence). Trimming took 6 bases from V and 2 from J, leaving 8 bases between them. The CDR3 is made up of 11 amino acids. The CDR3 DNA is TGCAGTGCCGGACTTACCTACGAGCAGTACTTC. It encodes CSAGLTYEQYF.

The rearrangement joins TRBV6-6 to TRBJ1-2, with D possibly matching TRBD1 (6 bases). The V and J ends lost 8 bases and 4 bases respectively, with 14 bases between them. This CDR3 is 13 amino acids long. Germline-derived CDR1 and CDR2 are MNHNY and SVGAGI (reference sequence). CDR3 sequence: CASGGGSAYGYTF. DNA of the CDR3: TGTGCCAGCGGGGGCGGGTCTGCCTATGGCTACACCTTC.

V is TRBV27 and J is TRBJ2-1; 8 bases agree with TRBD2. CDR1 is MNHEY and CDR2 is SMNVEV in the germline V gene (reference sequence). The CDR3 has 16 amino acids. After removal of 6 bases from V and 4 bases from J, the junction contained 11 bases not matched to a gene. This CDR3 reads CASSPSSVAGYNEQFF. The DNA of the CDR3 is TGTGCCAGCAGCCCTTCATCGGTAGCGGGATACAATGAGCAGTTCTTC.

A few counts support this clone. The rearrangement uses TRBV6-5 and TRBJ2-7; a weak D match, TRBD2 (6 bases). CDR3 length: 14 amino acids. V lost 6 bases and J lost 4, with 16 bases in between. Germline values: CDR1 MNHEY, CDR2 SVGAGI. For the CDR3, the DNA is TGTGCCAGCAGCCTCCGGAACGGACTATACGAGCAGTACTTC. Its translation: CASSLRNGLYEQYF.

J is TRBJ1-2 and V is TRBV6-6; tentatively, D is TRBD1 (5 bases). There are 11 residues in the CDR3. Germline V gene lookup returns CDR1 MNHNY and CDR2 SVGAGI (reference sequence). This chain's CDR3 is CAAGRGDGYTF. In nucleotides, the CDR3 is TGTGCGGCGGGGCGTGGAGATGGCTACACCTTC.

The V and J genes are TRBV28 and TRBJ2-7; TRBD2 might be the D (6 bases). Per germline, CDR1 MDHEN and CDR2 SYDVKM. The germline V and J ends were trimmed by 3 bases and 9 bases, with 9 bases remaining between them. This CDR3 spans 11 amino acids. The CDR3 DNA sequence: TGTGCCAGCAGTTTCACGCGGGGGCAGTACTTC. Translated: CASSFTRGQYF.

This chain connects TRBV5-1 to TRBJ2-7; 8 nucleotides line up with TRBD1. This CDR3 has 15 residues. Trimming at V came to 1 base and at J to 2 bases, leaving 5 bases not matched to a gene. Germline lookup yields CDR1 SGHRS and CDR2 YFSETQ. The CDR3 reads CASSLSDREAYEQYF. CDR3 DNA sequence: TGCGCCAGCAGCTTGTCGGACAGGGAAGCCTACGAGCAGTACTTC.

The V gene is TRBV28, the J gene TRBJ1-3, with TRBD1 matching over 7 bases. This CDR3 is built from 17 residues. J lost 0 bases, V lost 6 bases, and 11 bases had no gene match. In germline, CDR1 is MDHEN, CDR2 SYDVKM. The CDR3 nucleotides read TGTGCCAGCAGGCCGAAGGGACAGACTCGCTCTGGAAACACCATATATTTT. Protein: CASRPKGQTRSGNTIYF.

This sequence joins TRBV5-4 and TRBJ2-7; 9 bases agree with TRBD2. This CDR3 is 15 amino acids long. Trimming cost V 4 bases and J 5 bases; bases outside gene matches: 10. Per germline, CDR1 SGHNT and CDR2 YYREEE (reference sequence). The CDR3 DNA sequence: TGTGCCAGCAGCCGGGAAGCGGGAGGCCCCAACGAGCAGTACTTC. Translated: CASSREAGGPNEQYF. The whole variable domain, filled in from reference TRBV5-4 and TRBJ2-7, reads ETGVTQSPTHLIKTRGQQVTLRCSSQSGHNTVSWYQQALGQGPQFIFQYYREEENGRGNFPPRFSGLQFPNYSSELNVNALELDDSALYLCASSREAGGPNEQYFGPGTRLTVT.

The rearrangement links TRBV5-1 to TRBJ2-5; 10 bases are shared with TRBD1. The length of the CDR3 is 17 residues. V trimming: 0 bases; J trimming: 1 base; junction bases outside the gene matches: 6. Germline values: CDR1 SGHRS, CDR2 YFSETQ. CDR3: CASSLGRDRGSQETQYF. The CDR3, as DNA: TGCGCCAGCAGCTTGGGGAGGGACAGGGGATCCCAAGAGACCCAGTACTTC.

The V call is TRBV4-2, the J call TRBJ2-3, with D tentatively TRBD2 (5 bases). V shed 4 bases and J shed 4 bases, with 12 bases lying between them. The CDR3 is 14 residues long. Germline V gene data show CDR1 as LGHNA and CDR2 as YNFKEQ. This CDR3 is CASSPLTTADTQYF. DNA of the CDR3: TGTGCCAGCAGCCCCCTGACTACCGCAGATACGCAGTATTTT.

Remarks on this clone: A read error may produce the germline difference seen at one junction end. CDR3 bases: TGTGCCAGCGGGATAAGCTCTGGGGCCAACGGCCTGACTTTC. This sequence encodes CASGISSGANGLTF. The chain links TRBV27 to TRBJ2-6; D perhaps matches TRBD1 (5 bases). This CDR3 has 14 residues. From germline, CDR1 is MNHEY and CDR2 SMNVEV (reference sequence). Combining the CDR3 with reference TRBV27 and TRBJ2-6 gives the whole variable domain EAQVTQNPRYLITVTGKKLTVTCSQNMNHEYMSWYRQDPGLGLRQIYYSMNVEVTDKGDVPEGYKVSRKEKRNFPLILESPSPNQTSLYFCASGISSGANGLTFGAGSRLTVL.

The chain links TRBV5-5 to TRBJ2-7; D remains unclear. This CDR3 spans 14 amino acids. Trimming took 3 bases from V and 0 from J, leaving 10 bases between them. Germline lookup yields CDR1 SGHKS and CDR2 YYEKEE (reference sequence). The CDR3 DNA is TGTGCCAGCAGCTCATTAGAGAGCTCCTACGAGCAGTACTTC. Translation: CASSSLESSYEQYF.

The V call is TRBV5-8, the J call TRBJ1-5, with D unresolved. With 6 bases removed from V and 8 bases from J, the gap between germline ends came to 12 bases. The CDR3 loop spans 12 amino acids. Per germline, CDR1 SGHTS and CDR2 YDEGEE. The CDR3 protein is CASKSWGEPQHF. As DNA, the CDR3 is TGTGCCAGCAAGTCCTGGGGAGAGCCCCAGCATTTT. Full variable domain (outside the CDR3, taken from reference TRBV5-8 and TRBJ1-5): EAGVTQSPTHLIKTRGQQATLRCSPISGHTSVYWYQQALGLGLQFLLWYDEGEERNRGNFPPRFSGRQFPNYSSELNVNALELEDSALYLCASKSWGEPQHFGDGTRLSIL.

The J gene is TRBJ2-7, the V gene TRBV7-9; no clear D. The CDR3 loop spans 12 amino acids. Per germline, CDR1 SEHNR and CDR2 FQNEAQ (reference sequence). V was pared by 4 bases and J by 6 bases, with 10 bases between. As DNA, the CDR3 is TGTGCCAGCAGCTCCCCACCGGGCGAGCAGTACTTC. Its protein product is CASSSPPGEQYF.

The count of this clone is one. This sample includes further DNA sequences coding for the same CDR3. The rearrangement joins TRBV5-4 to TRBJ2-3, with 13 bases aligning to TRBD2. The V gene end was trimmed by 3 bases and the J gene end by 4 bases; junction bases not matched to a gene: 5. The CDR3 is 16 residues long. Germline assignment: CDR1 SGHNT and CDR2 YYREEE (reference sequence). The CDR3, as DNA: TGTGCCAGCAGCTCACGACTAGCGGGGGGTGCAGATACGCAGTATTTT. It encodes CASSSRLAGGADTQYF.

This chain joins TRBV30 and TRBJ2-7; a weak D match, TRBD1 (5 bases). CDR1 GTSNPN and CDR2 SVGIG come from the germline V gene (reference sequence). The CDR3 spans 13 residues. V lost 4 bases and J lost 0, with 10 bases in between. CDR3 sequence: CAWTTDSSYEQYF. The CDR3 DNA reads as TGTGCCTGGACGACCGACAGCTCCTACGAGCAGTACTTC.